This T cell receptor beta chain emerged from a study of shared clonotypes between healthy human individuals. Method: immunoSEQ multiplex PCR; TCRdb's copy keeps in-frame clones and lacks some. The sample consists of about 680,000 clones, approximately 79% of them appearing once. Germline values: CDR1 SGHRS, CDR2 YFSETQ. This CDR3 has 14 residues. Losses at the gene ends were 4 bases for V and 6 bases for J; bases not matched to a gene: 9. This TCR derives from a woman in her twenties or thirties in good health. V is TRBV5-1 and J is TRBJ2-7; TRBD2 matches at 8 bases. The material sequenced was memory CD4+ T cells sorted from blood. The subset was: CD45RA-negative fraction. CDR3 nucleotides: TGCGCCAGCAGCCCCCCGGGGGGGGTGGGCGAGCAGTACTTC. Translated: CASSPPGGVGEQYF.